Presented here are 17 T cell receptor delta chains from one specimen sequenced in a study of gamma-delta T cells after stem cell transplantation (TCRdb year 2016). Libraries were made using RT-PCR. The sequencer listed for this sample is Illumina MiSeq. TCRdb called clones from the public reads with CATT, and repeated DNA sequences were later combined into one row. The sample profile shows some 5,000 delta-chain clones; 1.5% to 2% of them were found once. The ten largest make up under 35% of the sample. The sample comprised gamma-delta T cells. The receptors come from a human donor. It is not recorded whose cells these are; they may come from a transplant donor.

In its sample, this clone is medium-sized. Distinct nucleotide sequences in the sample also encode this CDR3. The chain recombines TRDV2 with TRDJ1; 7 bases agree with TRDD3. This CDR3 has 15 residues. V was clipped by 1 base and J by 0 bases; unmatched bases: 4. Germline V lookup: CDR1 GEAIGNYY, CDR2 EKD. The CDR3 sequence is CACDTLGVYTDKLIF. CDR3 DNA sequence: TGTGCCTGTGACACTCTGGGGGTCTACACCGATAAACTCATCTTT.

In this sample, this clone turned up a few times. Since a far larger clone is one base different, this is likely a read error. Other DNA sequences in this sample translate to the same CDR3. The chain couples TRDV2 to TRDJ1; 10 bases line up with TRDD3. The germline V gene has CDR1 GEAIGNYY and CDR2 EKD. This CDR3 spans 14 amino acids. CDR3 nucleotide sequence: TGTGCCTGTGACACCTGGGGGATACTCGATAAACTCATTTTT. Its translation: CACDTWGILDKLIF.

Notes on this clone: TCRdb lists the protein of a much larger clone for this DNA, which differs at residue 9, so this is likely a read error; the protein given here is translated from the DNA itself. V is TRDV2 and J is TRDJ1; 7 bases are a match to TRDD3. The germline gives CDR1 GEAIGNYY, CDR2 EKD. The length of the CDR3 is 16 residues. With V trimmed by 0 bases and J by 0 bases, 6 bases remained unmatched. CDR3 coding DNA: TGTGCCTGTGACACCGTCTGGGGGGCGTACACCGATAAACTCATCTTT. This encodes CACDTVWGAYTDKLIF.

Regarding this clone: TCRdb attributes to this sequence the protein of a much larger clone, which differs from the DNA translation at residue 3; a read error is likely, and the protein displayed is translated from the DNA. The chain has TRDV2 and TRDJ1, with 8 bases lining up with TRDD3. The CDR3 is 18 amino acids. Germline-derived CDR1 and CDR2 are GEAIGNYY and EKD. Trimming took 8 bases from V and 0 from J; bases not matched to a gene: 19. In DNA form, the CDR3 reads TGTGCCTATGATCGGCTGGGGGAAACAGGGTCGTACACCGATAAACTCATCTTT. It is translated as CAYDRLGETGSYTDKLIF.

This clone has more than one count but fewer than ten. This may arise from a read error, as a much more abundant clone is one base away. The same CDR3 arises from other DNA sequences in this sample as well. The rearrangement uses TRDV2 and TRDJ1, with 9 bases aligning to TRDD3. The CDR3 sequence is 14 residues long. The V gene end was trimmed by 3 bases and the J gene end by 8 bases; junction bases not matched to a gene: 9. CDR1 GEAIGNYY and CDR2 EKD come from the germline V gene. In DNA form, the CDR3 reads TGTGCCTGTGACGTAATGCTGGGGGATCCCAAACTCATCTTT. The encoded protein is CACDVMLGDPKLIF.

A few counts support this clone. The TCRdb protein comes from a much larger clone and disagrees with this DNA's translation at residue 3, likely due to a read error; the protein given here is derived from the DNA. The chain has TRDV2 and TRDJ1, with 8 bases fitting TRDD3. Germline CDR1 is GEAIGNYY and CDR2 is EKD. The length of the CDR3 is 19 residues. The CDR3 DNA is TGTGCCCGTGACACCGTACGGGATACGACGCTTGTATACACCGATAAACTCATCTTT. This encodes CARDTVRDTTLVYTDKLIF.

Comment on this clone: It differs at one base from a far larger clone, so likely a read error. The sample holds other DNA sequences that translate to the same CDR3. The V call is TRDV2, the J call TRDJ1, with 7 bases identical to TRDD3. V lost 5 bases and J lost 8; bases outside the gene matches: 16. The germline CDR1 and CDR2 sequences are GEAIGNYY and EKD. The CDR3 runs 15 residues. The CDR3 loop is CACVPLGDGGGKLIF. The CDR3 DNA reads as TGTGCCTGTGTCCCCCTGGGAGATGGGGGAGGAAAACTCATCTTT.

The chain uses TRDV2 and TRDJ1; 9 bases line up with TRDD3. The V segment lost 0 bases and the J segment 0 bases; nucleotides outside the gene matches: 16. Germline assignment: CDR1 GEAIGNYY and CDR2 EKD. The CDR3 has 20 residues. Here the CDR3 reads CACDTLNLGDAKMYTDKLIF. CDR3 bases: TGTGCCTGTGACACCTTAAACCTGGGGGATGCAAAAATGTACACCGATAAACTCATCTTT.

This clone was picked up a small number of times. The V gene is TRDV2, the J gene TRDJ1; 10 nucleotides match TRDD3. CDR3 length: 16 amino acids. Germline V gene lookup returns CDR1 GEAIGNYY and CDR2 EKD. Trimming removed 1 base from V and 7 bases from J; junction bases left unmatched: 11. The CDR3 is CACDTVYGGDTGKLIF. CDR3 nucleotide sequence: TGTGCCTGTGACACGGTCTATGGGGGGGATACGGGTAAACTCATCTTT.

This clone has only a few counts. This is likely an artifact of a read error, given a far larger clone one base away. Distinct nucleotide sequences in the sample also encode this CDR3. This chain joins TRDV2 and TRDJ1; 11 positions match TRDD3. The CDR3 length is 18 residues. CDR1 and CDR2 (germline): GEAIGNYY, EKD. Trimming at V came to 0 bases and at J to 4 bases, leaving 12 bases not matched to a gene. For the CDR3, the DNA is TGTGCCTGTGACACCGTTGAGGTCCTGGGGGATACCCACGATAAACTCATCTTT. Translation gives CACDTVEVLGDTHDKLIF.

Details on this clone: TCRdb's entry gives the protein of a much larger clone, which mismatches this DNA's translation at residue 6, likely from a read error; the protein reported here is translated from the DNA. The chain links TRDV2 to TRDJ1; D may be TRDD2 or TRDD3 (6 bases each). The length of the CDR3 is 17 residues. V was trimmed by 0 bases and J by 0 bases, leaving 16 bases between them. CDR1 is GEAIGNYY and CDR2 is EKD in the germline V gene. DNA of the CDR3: TGTGCCTGTGACACCGCGGGGATCCTACCTAACACCGATAAACTCATCTTT. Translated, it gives CACDTAGILPNTDKLIF.

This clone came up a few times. The CDR3 DNA reads TGTGCCTGTGACAGTGTGGGGGATACGCTCACCGATAAACTCATCTTT. The encoded protein is CACDSVGDTLTDKLIF. This chain connects TRDV2 to TRDJ1; 11 nucleotides align to TRDD3. This CDR3 region has 16 residues. CDR1 is GEAIGNYY, CDR2 EKD, per germline. V was pared by 2 bases and J by 1 base, with 5 bases of the junction left unmatched.

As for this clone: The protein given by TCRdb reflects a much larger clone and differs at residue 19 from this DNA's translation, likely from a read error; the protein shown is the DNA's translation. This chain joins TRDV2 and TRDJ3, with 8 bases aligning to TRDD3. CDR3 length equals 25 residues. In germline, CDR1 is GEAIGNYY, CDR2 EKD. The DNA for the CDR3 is TGTGCCTGTGACCCCGTTGAGACTGGGGGTACCGTCCCCACAGGGCTCTCCTGGGGCACCCGACAGATGTTTTTC. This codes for CACDPVETGGTVPTGLSWGTRQMFF.

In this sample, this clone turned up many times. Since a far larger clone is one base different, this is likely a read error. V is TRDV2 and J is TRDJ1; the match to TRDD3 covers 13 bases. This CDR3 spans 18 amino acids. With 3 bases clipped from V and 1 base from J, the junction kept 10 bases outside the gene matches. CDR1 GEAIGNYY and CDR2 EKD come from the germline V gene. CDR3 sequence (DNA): TGTGCCTGTGACGTACTGGGGGATACGGAGGGGCCCACCGATAAACTCATCTTT. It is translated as CACDVLGDTEGPTDKLIF.

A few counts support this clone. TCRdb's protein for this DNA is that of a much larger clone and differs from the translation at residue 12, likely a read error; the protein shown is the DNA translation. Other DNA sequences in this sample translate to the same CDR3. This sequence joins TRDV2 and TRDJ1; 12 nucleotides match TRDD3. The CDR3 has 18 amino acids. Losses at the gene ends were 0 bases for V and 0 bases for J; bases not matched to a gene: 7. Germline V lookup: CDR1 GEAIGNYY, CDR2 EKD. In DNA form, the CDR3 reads TGTGCCTGTGACACCGTTTCGACTGGGGGATACAACACCGATAAACTCATCTTT. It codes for CACDTVSTGGYNTDKLIF.

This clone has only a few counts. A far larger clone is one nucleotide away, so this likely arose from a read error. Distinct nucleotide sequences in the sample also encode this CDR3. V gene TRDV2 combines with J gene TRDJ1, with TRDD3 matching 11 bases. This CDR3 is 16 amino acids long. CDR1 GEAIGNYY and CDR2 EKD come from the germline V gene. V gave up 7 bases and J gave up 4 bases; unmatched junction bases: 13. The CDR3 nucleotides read TGTGCCTGCTATTCGATTACTGGGGGATATGTCGATAAACTCATCTTT. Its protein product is CACYSITGGYVDKLIF.

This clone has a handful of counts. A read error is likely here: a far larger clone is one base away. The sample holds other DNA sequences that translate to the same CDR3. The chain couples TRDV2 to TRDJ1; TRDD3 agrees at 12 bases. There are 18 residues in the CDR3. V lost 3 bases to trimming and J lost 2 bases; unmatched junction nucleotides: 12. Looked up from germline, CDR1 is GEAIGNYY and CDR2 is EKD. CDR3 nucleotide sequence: TGTGCCTGTGACCCCGCTGGGGGATACGGAACAAGGACCGATAAACTCATCTTT. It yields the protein CACDPAGGYGTRTDKLIF.